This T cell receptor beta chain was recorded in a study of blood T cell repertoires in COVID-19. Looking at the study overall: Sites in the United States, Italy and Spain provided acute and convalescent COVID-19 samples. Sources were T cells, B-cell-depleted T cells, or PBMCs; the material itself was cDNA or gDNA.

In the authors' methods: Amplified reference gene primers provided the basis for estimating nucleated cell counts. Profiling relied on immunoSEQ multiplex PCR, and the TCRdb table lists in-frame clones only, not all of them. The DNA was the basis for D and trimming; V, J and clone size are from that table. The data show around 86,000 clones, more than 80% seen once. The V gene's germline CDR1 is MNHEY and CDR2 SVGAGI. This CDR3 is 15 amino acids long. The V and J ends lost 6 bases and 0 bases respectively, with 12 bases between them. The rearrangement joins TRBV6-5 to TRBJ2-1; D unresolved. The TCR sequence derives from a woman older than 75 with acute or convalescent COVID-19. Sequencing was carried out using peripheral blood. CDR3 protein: CASSLRFSSYNEQFF. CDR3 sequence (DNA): TGTGCCAGCAGCCTTCGATTTAGCTCCTACAATGAGCAGTTCTTC.